Presented here are 29 T cell receptor beta chains from one specimen sequenced in a study of blood T cell repertoires in COVID-19. Sequenced by immunoSEQ multiplex PCR; TCRdb stores in-frame clones only, minus some. Among about 260,000 clones listed, approximately 81% were seen once. The sequencing input was peripheral blood. These TCRs come from a man aged 55 to 70 with acute or convalescent COVID-19.

The V gene is TRBV5-4, the J gene TRBJ2-7, with 9 bases lining up with TRBD2. This CDR3 region has 14 residues. The germline V gene encodes CDR1 SGHNT and CDR2 YYREEE (reference sequence). V gave up 1 base and J gave up 4 bases; unmatched junction bases: 3. CDR3 bases: TGTGCCAGCAGCTTGCGTAGCGGGAGTTACGAGCAGTACTTC. This gives the protein CASSLRSGSYEQYF.

The CDR3 reads CASSQQGAGRYEQYF. For the CDR3, the DNA is TGTGCCAGCAGCCAACAGGGGGCCGGTCGCTACGAGCAGTACTTC. The rearrangement joins TRBV7-9 to TRBJ2-7; 9 nucleotides match TRBD1. In germline, CDR1 is SEHNR, CDR2 FQNEAQ (reference sequence). CDR3 length equals 15 residues. V lost 5 bases and J lost 3; bases outside the gene matches: 8.

The V gene is TRBV10-3, the J gene TRBJ2-5, with 7 positions matching TRBD1. The CDR3 has 14 amino acids. The ends lost 6 bases at V and 0 bases at J; junction bases unmatched: 4. Per germline, CDR1 ENHRY and CDR2 SYGVKD. The CDR3: CAISLGTDQETQYF. CDR3 in DNA: TGTGCCATCAGCCTCGGGACAGACCAAGAGACCCAGTACTTC.

In DNA form, the CDR3 reads TGTGCCAGCAGCTCCTCAGGGGGCCGCAACGAGCAGTACTTC. This sequence encodes CASSSSGGRNEQYF. The V gene is TRBV7-8, the J gene TRBJ2-7, with 8 bases aligning to TRBD1. This CDR3 contains 14 residues. Per the germline V gene, CDR1 is SGHVS and CDR2 is FQNEAQ. The trim removed 4 bases at V and 5 bases at J, leaving 7 bases unmatched.

This clone was seen just once. This rearrangement joins TRBV7-3 to TRBJ2-2; a possible D gene is TRBD2 (7 bases). Germline CDR1 SGHTA, CDR2 FQGTGA. The V end was cut by 2 bases, the J end by 6 bases, with 16 bases between. There are 16 residues in the CDR3. CDR3 region: CASSLSGGRVAGELFF. The DNA of the CDR3 is TGTGCCAGCAGCTTATCCGGGGGGCGTGTCGCCGGGGAGCTGTTTTTT. Looking up the rest from reference TRBV7-3 and TRBJ2-2 gives the full variable domain: GAGVSQTPSNKVTEKGKYVELRCDPISGHTALYWYRQSLGQGPEFLIYFQGTGAADDSGLPNDRFFAVRPEGSVSTLKIQRTERGDSAVYLCASSLSGGRVAGELFFGEGSRLTVL.

This sequence joins TRBV19 and TRBJ2-1; D is uncertain. The CDR3 is 13 residues long. Trimming took off 3 bases at V and 7 bases at J, with 10 bases between the two ends. CDR1 and CDR2 (germline): LNHDA, SQIVND (reference sequence). The DNA of the CDR3 is TGTGCCAGTAGTATTCTCCTCCAGAATGAGCAGTTCTTC. Protein sequence: CASSILLQNEQFF.

The count of this clone is one. The rearrangement links TRBV18 to TRBJ2-7; the match to TRBD1 covers 8 bases. The germline V gene has CDR1 KGHSH and CDR2 LQKENI. This CDR3 comprises 14 residues. The V segment lost 4 bases and the J segment 0 bases; nucleotides outside the gene matches: 2. The CDR3: CASSLGQGSYEQYF. The CDR3 nucleotides read TGTGCCAGCTCACTAGGACAGGGCTCCTACGAGCAGTACTTC.

This clone was seen once. The chain joins TRBV3-1 (or the pseudogene TRBV3-2) to TRBJ1-6; D ambiguous. Trimming left V 3 bases short and J 10 bases short, with 10 bases between. The V gene's germline CDR1 is LGHDT and CDR2 YNNKEL (reference sequence). CDR3 length equals 13 residues. CDR3 amino acids: CASSQELGSPLHF. In DNA, the CDR3 is TGTGCCAGCAGCCAGGAGCTTGGGTCACCCCTCCACTTT.

The V and J genes are TRBV18 and TRBJ2-3, with D hard to call. V dropped 3 bases and J dropped 1 base, with 8 bases sitting between them. Germline V gives CDR1 KGHSH, CDR2 LQKENI. The CDR3 runs 14 residues. DNA for the CDR3: TGTGCCAGCTCACCTTTTGAGGGCACAGATACGCAGTATTTT. This translates into CASSPFEGTDTQYF.

The chain combines TRBV11-2 with TRBJ2-7; TRBD1 is a possible D gene (5 bases). Trimming shortened V by 2 bases and J by 1 base, and 9 bases separated the two germline ends. Germline V lookup: CDR1 SGHAT, CDR2 FQNNGV. The CDR3 has 14 amino acids. As DNA, the CDR3 is TGTGCCAGCAGCTTATACAGGAAATCCTACGAGCAGTACTTC. Protein sequence: CASSLYRKSYEQYF.

The V gene is TRBV11-2, the J gene TRBJ1-3; D possibly corresponds to TRBD1 (6 bases). The CDR3 contains 14 residues. Germline V gene sequence: CDR1 SGHAT, CDR2 FQNNGV. With 5 bases removed from V and 4 bases from J, the gap between germline ends came to 12 bases. The DNA of the CDR3 is TGTGCCAGCAGCACACAGGGTGCAGGAAACACCATATATTTT. Its protein product is CASSTQGAGNTIYF.

J is TRBJ2-3 and V is TRBV7-3, with 12 bases aligning to TRBD2. This CDR3 comprises 16 residues. J lost 6 bases, V lost 3 bases, and 7 bases had no gene match. Germline CDR1 SGHTA, CDR2 FQGTGA. The CDR3 DNA reads TGTGCCAGCAGCTTCGGGACTAGCGGGTGGGCGGATACGCAGTATTTT. Translation gives CASSFGTSGWADTQYF. The full variable domain, rest sourced from reference TRBV7-3 and TRBJ2-3, is GAGVSQTPSNKVTEKGKYVELRCDPISGHTALYWYRQSLGQGPEFLIYFQGTGAADDSGLPNDRFFAVRPEGSVSTLKIQRTERGDSAVYLCASSFGTSGWADTQYFGPGTRLTVL.

The rearrangement uses TRBV5-1 and TRBJ2-7, with 12 bases identical to TRBD2. V shed 0 bases and J 5 bases; nucleotides not matched to a gene: 3. Germline V gives CDR1 SGHRS, CDR2 YFSETQ. This CDR3 is built from 15 residues. CDR3 sequence reads: CASSLELAGGHEQYF. In DNA, the CDR3 is TGCGCCAGCAGCTTGGAACTAGCGGGAGGCCACGAGCAGTACTTC.

The V and J genes are TRBV4-2 and TRBJ2-2; tentative D call: TRBD1 (5 bases). CDR3 length: 17 residues. The ends were cut back, 2 bases at V and 2 bases at J, with 15 bases in the middle. Germline assignment: CDR1 LGHNA and CDR2 YNFKEQ. For the CDR3, the DNA is TGTGCCAGCAGCCAATTGGGCCAGGGTGGAAACACCGGGGAGCTGTTTTTT. It codes for CASSQLGQGGNTGELFF.

The V and J genes are TRBV9 and TRBJ2-7; possible D gene TRBD2, 7 bases. CDR1 is SGDLS, CDR2 YYNGEE, per germline. There are 18 residues in the CDR3. V lost 0 bases to trimming and J lost 4 bases, with 23 bases between them. The chain's CDR3 is CASSVATGGGGFDYEQYF. Here the CDR3 DNA reads TGTGCCAGCAGCGTAGCTACCGGGGGCGGGGGCTTCGATTACGAGCAGTACTTC.

The gene calls are TRBV6-4 and TRBJ2-4; 15 nucleotides match TRBD2. CDR3 size: 20 residues. V shed 5 bases and J 2 bases; nucleotides not matched to a gene: 13. Germline V gene lookup returns CDR1 MRHNA and CDR2 SNTAGT. As DNA, the CDR3 is TGTGCCAGCAGTTCCCCTCGGACTAGCGGGGGGGCCGCGTCCAAAAACATTCAGTACTTC. Translation gives CASSSPRTSGGAASKNIQYF.

The chain couples TRBV28 to TRBJ2-5, with a weak D call TRBD1 (6 bases). Trimming stripped 5 bases from V and 0 bases from J, with 22 bases between. Germline CDR1 and CDR2: MDHEN and SYDVKM. The CDR3 is made up of 18 amino acids. As DNA, the CDR3 is TGTGCCAGCAGTCTAATAGGCAGACAGGCCTCCTACCAAGAGACCCAGTACTTC. Translated, it gives CASSLIGRQASYQETQYF.

This chain uses TRBV4-3 with TRBJ2-7, with D perhaps TRBD2 (6 bases). CDR1 and CDR2 (germline): LGHNA, YSLEER. V shed 4 bases and J shed 1 base, with 11 bases lying between them. This CDR3 spans 14 amino acids. The CDR3 spells CASSPGLGSYEQYF. DNA for the CDR3: TGCGCCAGCAGCCCGGGACTGGGTTCCTACGAGCAGTACTTC.

The chain links TRBV7-9 to TRBJ2-4; a possible D gene is TRBD2 (6 bases). V shed 1 base and J shed 1 base, with 8 bases lying between them. Germline V gene data show CDR1 as SEHNR and CDR2 as FQNEAQ (reference sequence). This CDR3 is built from 15 residues. The CDR3 spells CASSLDGGAKNIQYF. In DNA form, the CDR3 reads TGTGCCAGCAGCTTAGATGGAGGGGCCAAAAACATTCAGTACTTC.

The chain recombines TRBV2 with TRBJ2-7, with D possibly being TRBD2 (6 bases). The V end lost 7 bases, the J end lost 3 bases, and 13 bases lay between the germline ends. Germline lookup yields CDR1 SNHLY and CDR2 FYNNEI. This CDR3 region has 13 residues. Here the CDR3 reads CASNPQGLYEQYF. CDR3 bases: TGTGCCAGCAATCCCCAGGGACTCTACGAGCAGTACTTC.

This chain connects TRBV6-2 or TRBV6-3 to TRBJ2-1; 12 bases align to TRBD1. The V gene's germline CDR1 is MNHEY and CDR2 SVGEGT. Trimming cost V 2 bases and J 8 bases; bases outside gene matches: 7. CDR3 length: 16 amino acids. The CDR3 region has the DNA TGTGCCAGCAGTTACCGTAGTGGGGACAGGGGGCATGAGCAGTTCTTC. Amino acid sequence: CASSYRSGDRGHEQFF.

This clone was found once. The chain employs TRBV5-4 and TRBJ1-6; 10 nucleotides align to TRBD1. Germline loops: CDR1 SGHNT, CDR2 YYREEE (reference sequence). The length of the CDR3 is 16 residues. J was trimmed by 8 bases and V by 2 bases; bases with no gene match: 7. CDR3 in DNA: TGTGCCAGCAGCTTATCCGGGACAGGGGTTCATTCACCCCTCCACTTT. It codes for CASSLSGTGVHSPLHF.

The V call is TRBV5-1, the J call TRBJ1-1, with 7 bases fitting TRBD1. The CDR3 runs to 14 residues. The V and J ends lost 4 bases and 3 bases, in that order; junction bases with no gene match: 6. CDR1 is SGHRS, CDR2 YFSETQ, per germline. The CDR3 spells CASSVIGGDTEAFF. The CDR3 nucleotides read TGCGCCAGCAGCGTAATAGGGGGCGACACTGAAGCTTTCTTT.

This clone was recorded a few times. CDR3 nucleotide sequence: TGTGCCAGCAGCTCTGGACAGGGACCCTACGAGCAGTACTTC. Its protein is CASSSGQGPYEQYF. The rearrangement uses TRBV11-2 and TRBJ2-7; 8 nucleotides match TRBD1. This CDR3 spans 14 amino acids. Germline lookup yields CDR1 SGHAT and CDR2 FQNNGV. Trimming removed 4 bases from V and 2 bases from J; junction bases left unmatched: 4.

The chain is built from TRBV3-1 (or the pseudogene TRBV3-2) and TRBJ1-1; 11 bases fit TRBD1. The CDR3 sequence is 14 residues long. The V segment lost 2 bases and the J segment 7 bases; nucleotides outside the gene matches: 3. CDR1 is LGHDT, CDR2 YNNKEL, per germline (reference sequence). CDR3 sequence: CASSQTGTGGEAFF. The CDR3, as DNA: TGTGCCAGCAGCCAAACCGGGACAGGGGGTGAAGCTTTCTTT.

The V call is TRBV6-5, the J call TRBJ1-5, with D possibly TRBD1 on 6 matching bases. V gave up 6 bases and J gave up 7 bases, with 19 bases separating them. The CDR3 loop spans 15 amino acids. Looked up from germline, CDR1 is MNHEY and CDR2 is SVGAGI. The CDR3: CASRSTGYLGQPQHF. The CDR3 nucleotides read TGTGCCAGCAGGTCAACAGGGTATCTAGGGCAGCCCCAGCATTTT.

The chain has TRBV4-3 and TRBJ2-4, with D possibly matching TRBD1 (6 bases). Germline CDR1 LGHNA, CDR2 YSLEER. The germline V and J ends were trimmed by 0 bases and 2 bases, with 17 bases remaining between them. CDR3 size: 18 residues. CDR3 in DNA: TGCGCCAGCAGCCAAGATACAGTAGGGGGTAGAACCAAAAACATTCAGTACTTC. Residues: CASSQDTVGGRTKNIQYF.

This clone was seen once. The chain combines TRBV15 with TRBJ2-1; TRBD2 agrees at 8 bases. In germline, CDR1 is LNHNV, CDR2 YYDKDF (reference sequence). This CDR3 region has 16 residues. V shed 5 bases, J shed 2 bases, and the junction held 8 bases outside the gene matches. CDR3 loop: CATSPGGGGAYNEQFF. CDR3 nucleotide sequence: TGTGCCACCAGCCCCGGGGGGGGCGGAGCCTACAATGAGCAGTTCTTC.

The rearrangement uses TRBV18 and TRBJ2-2; 10 positions match TRBD1. Germline loops: CDR1 KGHSH, CDR2 LQKENI. This CDR3 has 18 residues. J lost 4 bases, V lost 1 base, and 9 bases had no gene match. CDR3 region: CASSPRGVDRGITGELFF. The DNA for the CDR3 is TGTGCCAGCTCACCACGAGGAGTGGACAGGGGGATCACCGGGGAGCTGTTTTTT.